These 22 T cell receptor beta chains came from one sample sequenced in a study of blood T cells in healthy people across ages. The use of a sample-barcoded 5' primer and a J-beta primer mix characterized a second PCR of roughly 6 to 11 cycles. TCRdb recomputed calls from the 5' RACE reads with MiXCR, one row per CDR3 protein. The table has 1,100,000 or so distinct CDR3 sequences, 40% to 45% seen once. The sample consisted of blood. These receptor sequences come from a woman in her sixties in good health.

The chain has TRBV27 and TRBJ2-5; no clear D gene. Trimming pared 1 base from V and 0 bases from J, leaving 9 bases between. Germline V gene lookup returns CDR1 MNHEY and CDR2 SMNVEV (reference sequence). This CDR3 spans 15 amino acids. This CDR3 is CASSLWGYHQETQYF. CDR3 in DNA: TGTGCCAGCAGTTTATGGGGTTATCACCAAGAGACCCAGTACTTC.

This clonotype was observed a few times. This chain uses TRBV29-1 with TRBJ2-5; D is perhaps TRBD2 (7 bases). Trimming stripped 7 bases from V and 5 bases from J, with 14 bases between. CDR3 length: 12 amino acids. Germline V lookup: CDR1 SQVTM, CDR2 ANQGSEA. CDR3 amino acids: CSGWEGGETQYF. The CDR3 DNA follows: TGCAGCGGTTGGGAGGGGGGTGAGACCCAGTACTTC. The variable domain in full, completed from reference TRBV29-1 and TRBJ2-5, reads SAVISQKPSRDICQRGTSLTIQCQVDSQVTMMFWYRQQPGQSLTLIATANQGSEATYESGFVIDKFPISRPNLTFSTLTVSNMSPEDSSIYLCSGWEGGETQYFGPGTRLLVL.

This chain links TRBV5-5 with TRBJ1-3, with TRBD1 matching 8 bases. The CDR3 covers 14 residues. V lost 5 bases and J lost 4; bases outside the gene matches: 5. CDR1 and CDR2 (germline): SGHKS, YYEKEE (reference sequence). CDR3 region: CASRRTGRGNTIYF. CDR3 DNA: TGTGCCAGCAGAAGGACAGGGAGAGGAAACACCATATATTTT. Looking up the rest from reference TRBV5-5 and TRBJ1-3 gives the full variable domain: DAGVTQSPTHLIKTRGQQVTLRCSPISGHKSVSWYQQVLGQGPQFIFQYYEKEERGRGNFPDRFSARQFPNYSSELNVNALLLGDSALYLCASRRTGRGNTIYFGEGSWLTVV.

The chain carries TRBV6-4 and TRBJ2-5, with 15 bases fitting TRBD2. The J call is uncertain, as TRBJ2-7 better fits the DNA end. The CDR3 covers 15 residues. CDR1 and CDR2 from the germline V gene are MRHNA and SNTAGT. Here the CDR3 reads CASWGLAGGKYEQYF. The CDR3 DNA follows: TGTGCCAGCTGGGGACTAGCGGGAGGAAAGTACGAGCAGTACTTC.

This clonotype was observed a handful of times. The gene calls are TRBV5-1 and TRBJ2-2; D possibly uses TRBD1 or TRBD2 (5 bases each). CDR1 and CDR2 from the germline V gene are SGHRS and YFSETQ. Deletions cut 2 bases from V and 2 bases from J, with 10 bases between. The CDR3 runs 15 residues. CDR3 sequence: CASSFRDGNTGELFF. CDR3 coding DNA: TGCGCCAGCAGCTTCCGGGACGGCAACACCGGGGAGCTGTTTTTT.

Only one count was recorded for this clonotype. The chain employs TRBV7-8 and TRBJ2-7; tentatively, D is TRBD2 (7 bases). Germline-derived CDR1 and CDR2 are SGHVS and FQNEAQ. The length of the CDR3 is 18 residues. V lost 2 bases to trimming and J lost 0 bases, with 20 bases between them. The CDR3 spells CASSLPSVRGGASYEQYF. The CDR3, as DNA: TGTGCCAGCAGCTTACCTAGCGTGAGAGGGGGGGCCTCCTACGAGCAGTACTTC.

This clonotype was counted between two and nine times. The chain is built from TRBV7-9 and TRBJ1-1; D unresolved. CDR1 is SEHNR and CDR2 is FQNEAQ in the germline V gene (reference sequence). This CDR3 is built from 13 residues. V lost 5 bases and J lost 1, with 8 bases in between. This chain's CDR3 is CASSPDPNTEAFF. The CDR3 bases are TGTGCCAGCAGCCCCGACCCGAACACTGAAGCTTTCTTT.

This sequence joins TRBV28 and TRBJ2-5, with unresolved D. Germline CDR1 is MDHEN and CDR2 is SYDVKM. This CDR3 region has 15 residues. V lost 5 bases and J lost 1, with 14 bases in between. The CDR3 protein is CASSPGRSFQETQYF. The CDR3 nucleotides read TGTGCCAGCAGTCCGGGCCGTAGTTTCCAAGAGACCCAGTACTTC.

The chain uses TRBV11-1 and TRBJ2-3; no clear D. Germline V lookup: CDR1 SGHAT, CDR2 FQDESV (reference sequence). V gave up 5 bases and J gave up 2 bases, with 8 bases separating them. This CDR3 is built from 13 residues. In DNA, the CDR3 is TGTGCCAGCAGCCCCTTTTACACAGATACGCAGTATTTT. It specifies CASSPFYTDTQYF.

As for this clonotype: The conserved phenylalanine or tryptophan is not found at the CDR3 terminus, so this likely reflects a read error. This rearrangement joins TRBV4-2 to TRBJ2-5; 12 bases are a match to TRBD2. Germline V gives CDR1 LGHNA, CDR2 YNFKEQ. Germline trimming cut 4 bases from V and 5 bases from J; bases unmatched to any gene: 8. This CDR3 spans 16 amino acids. Here the CDR3 reads CASSLGLAGGKETQYC. CDR3 sequence (DNA): TGTGCCAGCAGCCTAGGCCTAGCGGGAGGGAAGGAGACCCAGTACTGC.

The chain uses TRBV20-1 and TRBJ2-1; D ambiguous. The V end lost 4 bases, the J end lost 10 bases, and 17 bases lay between the germline ends. The V gene's germline CDR1 is DFQATT and CDR2 SNEGSKA (reference sequence). The CDR3 loop spans 13 amino acids. The CDR3 nucleotides are TGCAGTGCTACCCGGACGGGTCTTGGCGAGCAGTTCTTC. Amino acid sequence: CSATRTGLGEQFF.

The chain couples TRBV15 to TRBJ1-2; D gene unclear. CDR1 and CDR2 (germline): LNHNV, YYDKDF (reference sequence). The CDR3 sequence is 16 residues long. Trimming cost V 5 bases and J 3 bases, with 19 bases left between them. CDR3 region: CATSPEGVVWDYGYTF. The CDR3 DNA sequence: TGTGCCACCAGCCCGGAGGGCGTTGTATGGGACTATGGCTACACCTTC.

The chain recombines TRBV7-3 with TRBJ2-1, with D tentatively TRBD1 or TRBD2 (6 bases each). Germline V CDR1 and CDR2: SGHTA, FQGTGA. The CDR3 extends over 13 amino acids. The V end lost 5 bases, the J end lost 5 bases, and 10 bases lay between the germline ends. The CDR3 bases are TGTGCCAGCAGCCTAAGGGGGGACAATGAGCAGTTCTTC. Protein: CASSLRGDNEQFF.

The gene calls are TRBV11-2 and TRBJ2-7; TRBD2 matches at 11 bases. Germline CDR1 SGHAT, CDR2 FQNNGV. The V gene end was trimmed by 5 bases and the J gene end by 2 bases; junction bases not matched to a gene: 8. The CDR3 loop spans 16 amino acids. In nucleotides, the CDR3 is TGTGCCAGCAGCCCCCTGACTAGCGGGACTACCTACGAGCAGTACTTC. Protein: CASSPLTSGTTYEQYF.

The chain recombines TRBV3-1 with TRBJ2-5, with D possibly TRBD2 on 5 matching bases. Germline V gene lookup returns CDR1 LGHDT and CDR2 YNNKEL (reference sequence). The CDR3 contains 12 residues. V was pared by 4 bases and J by 11 bases, with 14 bases between. The chain's CDR3 is CASSRRGYGQYF. Here the CDR3 DNA reads TGTGCCAGCAGCCGACGGGGTTACGGGCAGTACTTC.

This chain uses TRBV6-4 with TRBJ1-1; 8 bases fit TRBD1. CDR1 and CDR2 (germline): MRHNA, SNTAGT. The CDR3 extends over 14 amino acids. The ends lost 8 bases at V and 1 base at J; junction bases unmatched: 6. The CDR3 spells CASSDTGGNTEAFF. The CDR3 nucleotides read TGTGCCAGCTCAGACACAGGGGGGAACACTGAAGCTTTCTTT.

This clonotype was counted only a few times. At one boundary the junction diverges from the germline segment, which might be a read error. This chain links TRBV20-1 with TRBJ2-3, with D perhaps assigned TRBD1 or TRBD2 (5 bases each). The germline CDR1 and CDR2 sequences are DFQATT and SNEGSKA (reference sequence). The CDR3 runs 15 residues. The CDR3 DNA follows: TGCAGTACTAGAGATCGACAGTCCCACACAGATACGCAGTATTTT. Translated, it gives CSTRDRQSHTDTQYF.

Only a few counts were recorded for this clonotype. This chain joins TRBV30 and TRBJ2-5; D is unresolved. CDR3 size: 13 residues. The V end lost 0 bases, the J end lost 5 bases, and 10 bases lay between the germline ends. CDR1 and CDR2 (germline): GTSNPN, SVGIG (reference sequence). The CDR3 region is CAWSVSRLETQYF. DNA of the CDR3: TGTGCCTGGAGTGTCTCCAGGTTGGAGACCCAGTACTTC.

A few counts support this clonotype. The chain joins TRBV7-9 to TRBJ2-5, with D possibly called TRBD1 or TRBD2 (5 bases each). V gave up 5 bases and J gave up 2 bases, with 12 bases separating them. CDR3 length: 14 amino acids. CDR1 and CDR2 (germline): SEHNR, FQNEAQ (reference sequence). CDR3 coding DNA: TGTGCCAGCAGCCAAGGGGAGAAGCAAGAGACCCAGTACTTC. Amino acid sequence: CASSQGEKQETQYF.

The rearrangement uses TRBV20-1 and TRBJ1-4; 8 bases fit TRBD1. V was pared by 1 base and J by 8 bases, with 12 bases of the junction left unmatched. The CDR3 has 16 residues. The germline V gene has CDR1 DFQATT and CDR2 SNEGSKA (reference sequence). The CDR3 sequence: CSARGGQGALQEKLFF. In DNA form, the CDR3 reads TGCAGTGCTAGAGGTGGGCAGGGGGCCCTCCAGGAAAAACTGTTTTTT.

This clonotype was counted a few times. The V call is TRBV7-3, the J call TRBJ2-3; perhaps D is TRBD1 or TRBD2 (6 bases each). This CDR3 has 16 residues. Germline-derived CDR1 and CDR2 are SGHTA and FQGTGA. V dropped 6 bases and J dropped 3 bases, with 19 bases sitting between them. CDR3 DNA: TGTGCCAGCAGGTCGGGTCTAGGGGGGCTTACAGATACGCAGTATTTT. Its protein is CASRSGLGGLTDTQYF.

This clonotype was picked up a small number of times. V and J are TRBV30 and TRBJ1-2, with 9 bases aligning to TRBD1. This CDR3 is built from 14 residues. In germline, CDR1 is GTSNPN, CDR2 SVGIG (reference sequence). With V trimmed by 4 bases and J by 3 bases, 6 bases remained unmatched. CDR3 sequence (DNA): TGTGCCTGGAATCGGGACAGGGTCGACTATGGCTACACCTTC. It codes for CAWNRDRVDYGYTF. Full variable domain (outside the CDR3, taken from reference TRBV30 and TRBJ1-2): SQTIHQWPATLVQPVGSPLSLECTVEGTSNPNLYWYRQAAGRGLQLLFYSVGIGQISSEVPQNLSASRPQDRQFILSSKKLLLSDSGFYLCAWNRDRVDYGYTFGSGTRLTVV.